This is a list of T cell receptor beta chains from one sample in a study of cytomegalovirus exposure and HLA in healthy donors. Generated by immunoSEQ multiplex PCR, the TCRdb table keeps only in-frame clones and is missing some. The sample includes about 86,000 clones, around 79% of them seen just once. Sequencing was done on a sample of PBMCs. The receptor set was obtained from a woman in her forties in good health and CMV-seropositive. The CDR3 runs from the conserved cysteine through the conserved F or W. Fields, in order: V gene, clone size, J gene, D gene, CDR3 protein, CDR3 DNA. A D gene is named only where the DNA matches it firmly. Some rows have no size entry. The others give once, few or many, or a class for an expanded clone.

TRBV6-5,NA,TRBJ2-7,NA,CASSYDSYEQYF,TGTGCCAGCAGTTACGACAGCTACGAGCAGTACTTC
TRBV7-2,NA,TRBJ2-1,NA,CASSLVPTPSYNEQFF,TGTGCCAGCAGCTTAGTCCCTACCCCCTCTTACAATGAGCAGTTCTTC
TRBV2,NA,TRBJ1-1,TRBD1,CASSGGQGSSEAFF,TGTGCCAGCAGTGGCGGACAGGGATCGTCTGAAGCTTTCTTT
TRBV6-6,NA,TRBJ2-7,TRBD2,CASSYSTSGSLGEQYF,TGTGCCAGCAGTTACTCGACTAGCGGGAGCCTCGGCGAGCAGTACTTC
TRBV7-2,NA,TRBJ1-1,NA,CASSLLGDTEAFF,TGTGCCAGCAGCTTATTAGGGGACACTGAAGCTTTCTTT
TRBV2,once,TRBJ1-2,NA,CASSYRADYGYTF,TGTGCCAGCAGTTACAGGGCCGACTATGGCTACACCTTC
TRBV11-2,NA,TRBJ2-7,NA,CASSLSQGLGIYEQYF,TGTGCCAGCAGCTTATCTCAGGGTCTTGGGATCTACGAGCAGTACTTC
TRBV11-2,NA,TRBJ2-7,TRBD2,CASTKAGVQYEQYF,TGTGCCAGCACGAAGGCGGGAGTCCAATACGAGCAGTACTTC
TRBV6-5,NA,TRBJ2-7,NA,CASSRGRFYEQYF,TGTGCCAGCAGTAGGGGGAGATTCTACGAGCAGTACTTC
TRBV11-2,NA,TRBJ1-3,TRBD1,CASSSSGGLFGNTIYF,TGTGCCAGCAGCTCATCAGGGGGCCTTTTTGGAAACACCATATATTTT
TRBV19,once,TRBJ2-3,NA,CASRDSHTQYF,TGTGCCAGTAGGGACAGCCATACGCAGTATTTT
TRBV5-6,NA,TRBJ1-5,NA,CASSLAAGGQPQHF,TGTGCCAGCAGCTTGGCCGCCGGGGGTCAGCCCCAGCATTTT
TRBV18,NA,TRBJ2-7,TRBD2,CASSSTKLAGGKLDYEQYF,TGTGCCAGCTCATCCACAAAACTAGCGGGAGGGAAATTAGACTACGAGCAGTACTTC
TRBV29-1,NA,TRBJ1-2,NA,CSGSGENYGYTF,TGCAGCGGTAGCGGGGAGAACTATGGCTACACCTTC
TRBV28,NA,TRBJ2-7,TRBD2,CASSWGVAGGYEQYF,TGTGCCAGCAGTTGGGGGGTAGCGGGAGGGTACGAGCAGTACTTC
TRBV7-9,few,TRBJ2-7,NA,CASSLTPGSYEQYF,TGTGCCAGCAGCTTAACCCCAGGCTCCTACGAGCAGTACTTC
TRBV4-2,NA,TRBJ2-5,NA,CASSQDFSLQETQYF,TGTGCCAGCAGCCAAGATTTCTCCTTGCAAGAGACCCAGTACTTC
TRBV6-1,once,TRBJ1-4,NA,CASSDREMNEKLFF,TGTGCCAGCAGTGACCGGGAGATGAATGAAAAACTGTTTTTT
TRBV6-1,NA,TRBJ1-4,NA,CASSPSREGNEKLFF,TGTGCCAGCAGTCCCAGCAGGGAGGGCAATGAAAAACTGTTTTTT
TRBV4-3,few,TRBJ1-1,NA,CASRIPGDTEAFF,TGCGCCAGCAGGATACCGGGGGACACTGAAGCTTTCTTT
TRBV29-1,NA,TRBJ1-2,NA,CSVEAVHLGRDGYTF,TGCAGCGTTGAAGCCGTCCATCTAGGCAGGGATGGCTACACCTTC
TRBV7-9,NA,TRBJ1-2,TRBD1,CASSFRDRVYYDYGYTF,TGTGCCAGCAGCTTTCGGGACAGAGTTTACTATGACTATGGCTACACCTTC
TRBV9,NA,TRBJ2-6,TRBD1,CASSVNPTGSGANVLTF,TGTGCCAGCAGCGTGAACCCGACAGGGTCTGGGGCCAACGTCCTGACTTTC
TRBV28,few,TRBJ1-2,NA,CASSLGLGGYGYTF,TGTGCCAGCAGTTTAGGGTTGGGGGGCTATGGCTACACCTTC
TRBV7-9,NA,TRBJ2-3,NA,CASSLAAGSTDTQYF,TGTGCCAGCAGCTTAGCGGCAGGGTCCACAGATACGCAGTATTTT
TRBV30,NA,TRBJ2-5,TRBD2,CACQTALAGVPVVETQYF,TGTGCCTGTCAGACAGCTTTAGCGGGGGTACCGGTAGTGGAGACCCAGTACTTC
TRBV5-6,NA,TRBJ2-2,TRBD2,CASSLWGLAGGELFF,TGTGCCAGCAGCTTGTGGGGACTAGCAGGCGGGGAGCTGTTTTTT
TRBV6-1,NA,TRBJ2-7,TRBD1,CATQRMTGGPYEQYF,TGTGCCACCCAGCGAATGACAGGGGGCCCCTACGAGCAGTACTTC
TRBV27,NA,TRBJ1-1,NA,CASSSLTGPGPSYTEAFF,TGTGCCAGCAGTTCCTTAACAGGTCCCGGCCCCTCGTACACTGAAGCTTTCTTT
TRBV4-1,once,TRBJ2-2,NA,CASSQDYGRGGNTGELFF,TGCGCCAGCAGCCAAGATTACGGAAGGGGGGGGAACACCGGGGAGCTGTTTTTT
TRBV13,NA,TRBJ2-7,TRBD1,CASLGQGGEQYF,TGTGCCAGCCTCGGACAGGGCGGCGAGCAGTACTTC
TRBV7-6,NA,TRBJ1-6,TRBD1,CASSLGGQGNSPLHF,TGTGCCAGCAGCTTAGGGGGACAGGGAAATTCACCCCTCCACTTT
TRBV28,NA,TRBJ1-5,TRBD1,CASSFPQGNSNQPQHF,TGTGCCAGCAGTTTCCCACAGGGGAATAGCAATCAGCCCCAGCATTTT
TRBV7-3,NA,TRBJ2-1,TRBD2,CASSLRAGEVDEQFF,TGTGCCAGCAGCTTAAGGGCGGGAGAGGTCGATGAGCAGTTCTTC
TRBV30,NA,TRBJ1-6,TRBD1,CAWRQGVSPLHF,TGTGCCTGGAGGCAGGGGGTTTCACCCCTCCACTTT
TRBV27,few,TRBJ1-6,NA,CASSLLAVRTPLHF,TGTGCCAGCAGTTTATTGGCAGTCAGAACACCCCTCCACTTT
TRBV7-2,NA,TRBJ2-7,TRBD1,CASSTDRGRNNEQYF,TGTGCCAGCAGCACGGACAGGGGGCGTAACAACGAGCAGTACTTC
TRBV28,NA,TRBJ1-3,NA,CASSFVKGPDFSGNTIYF,TGTGCCAGCAGTTTTGTTAAGGGGCCAGATTTCTCTGGAAACACCATATATTTT
TRBV4-1,NA,TRBJ2-3,NA,CASSSGGTVTDTQYF,TGCGCCAGCAGCTCTGGCGGGACCGTCACAGATACGCAGTATTTT
TRBV5-1,NA,TRBJ1-3,TRBD1,CASSPNGQGAGNTIYF,TGCGCCAGCAGCCCAAATGGACAGGGTGCTGGAAACACCATATATTTT